This TCR beta chain came from a study of CXCR3-negative and CXCR3-positive naive CD8 T cells. Study outcomes and limitations: Post-cryopreservation CXCR3 expression was partly diminished, and the bulk of assays employed fresh PBMCs. Each naive subset displayed comparably high diversity, whereas memory CD8+ cells displayed much lower diversity. Higher TRB CDR3 hydrophobicity marked CXCR3-positive naive cells relative to CXCR3-negative naive cells. Similar TRBV-TRBJ usage characterized naive CXCR3-negative and CXCR3-positive cells; memory cells differed.

For this clonotype: Its antigen is not known.

The study made its TRB cDNA libraries by 5' RACE, adding UMI labels. TCRdb reprocessed the 5' RACE reads, keeping one entry per CDR3 protein, no DNA. The specimen's table records some 54,000 distinct CDR3 sequences. Naive CD8+ T cells were CD45RO-CCR7+CD27+CD95-. Germline values: CDR1 SGHTA, CDR2 FQGNSA. The CDR3 has 19 residues. The material sequenced was naive CXCR3+ CD8+ T cells from blood. Subset indicated: CD45RO-CCR7+CD27+CD95- naive CD8+ T cells expressing CXCR3 (TNR3+). The V gene is TRBV7-2, the J gene TRBJ2-3; TCRdb proposes TRBD2, but this gene call is untestable without DNA. The sequence was collected from a human donor in good health. Some clones in this sample may be carry-over from other donors' samples. CDR3 sequence: CASSLEGRTSGRDGDTQYF.